One and the same sample provided the 11 T cell receptor beta chains below, sequenced in a study of T cells in Graves' hyperthyroidism and ophthalmopathy. TCR beta CDR3 sequences were amplified from RNA transcripts. The HTBI primer set was used in a first-round RT-PCR of the TCR CDR3. TCRdb used MiXCR to reprocess the multiplex PCR reads, holding one entry per CDR3 protein. The table lists some 490,000 distinct CDR3 sequences, about 20% of them singletons. Sequenced sample: blood. These receptor sequences come from a woman aged 70-85 years with Graves' ophthalmopathy.

This clonotype was counted a few times. This rearrangement joins TRBV20-1 to TRBJ2-7; TRBD1 matches 8 bases. The CDR3 covers 12 residues. The germline V gene has CDR1 DFQATT and CDR2 SNEGSKA (reference sequence). After removal of 6 bases from V and 6 bases from J, the junction contained 7 bases not matched to a gene. The DNA of the CDR3 is TGCAGTGCCCCCCGGACAGGGTCCGAGCAGTACTTC. This gives the protein CSAPRTGSEQYF.

As concerns this clonotype: Given a much more abundant clone one base away, this may be a read error. This chain joins TRBV11-2 and TRBJ2-7; D possibly corresponds to TRBD1 (6 bases). The germline V gene has CDR1 SGHAT and CDR2 FQNNGV. The CDR3 runs to 16 residues. The CDR3, as DNA: TGTGCCAGCAGCTCCTCTTTGGGGGCGCGTTCCTACGAGCTGTACTTC. This sequence encodes CASSSSLGARSYELYF.

This clonotype was picked up many times. The J gene is TRBJ2-7, the V gene TRBV3-1, with D uncertain. Trimming stripped 1 base from V and 3 bases from J, with 4 bases between. This CDR3 has 12 amino acids. Germline V gene data show CDR1 as LGHDT and CDR2 as YNNKEL (reference sequence). CDR3 in amino acids: CASSQGDYEQYF. The DNA of the CDR3 is TGTGCCAGCAGCCAAGGAGACTACGAGCAGTACTTC.

This chain links TRBV29-1 with TRBJ2-1; a weak D match, TRBD2 (6 bases). This CDR3 contains 12 residues. Germline V lookup: CDR1 SQVTM, CDR2 ANQGSEA. The germline V and J ends were trimmed by 7 bases and 5 bases, with 12 bases remaining between them. The CDR3 here is CSAGAPNNEQFF. CDR3 sequence (DNA): TGCAGCGCGGGAGCCCCTAACAATGAGCAGTTCTTC.

The chain employs TRBV7-2 and TRBJ2-6; 12 nucleotides line up with TRBD2. Germline CDR1 reads SGHTA; CDR2 reads FQGNSA. The CDR3 is 18 residues long. V shed 5 bases, J shed 0 bases, and the junction held 5 bases outside the gene matches. The CDR3 nucleotides read TGTGCCAGCAGCCTGCTAGCGGGAGGGATCTCTGGGGCCAACGTCCTGACTTTC. Translated, it gives CASSLLAGGISGANVLTF.

This clonotype was found many times. V usage is TRBV29-1 and J usage is TRBJ2-3, with TRBD1 as a possible D gene (6 bases). This CDR3 has 14 residues. The V gene lost 0 bases and the J gene lost 4 bases, with 11 bases spanning the gap. Germline V gives CDR1 SQVTM, CDR2 ANQGSEA. For the CDR3, the DNA is TGCAGCGTTGAAGAAGGGGGATGGCCAGATACGCAGTATTTT. Translated: CSVEEGGWPDTQYF.

The genes are TRBV6-1 and TRBJ1-1; 12 nucleotides line up with TRBD1. Germline values: CDR1 MNHNS, CDR2 SASEGT. J lost 1 base, V lost 3 bases, and 3 bases had no gene match. CDR3 length: 16 amino acids. CDR3 protein: CASSEGTGGANTEAFF. CDR3 nucleotide sequence: TGTGCCAGCAGTGAGGGGACAGGGGGCGCGAACACTGAAGCTTTCTTT.

This chain links TRBV4-3 with TRBJ2-3, with a weak D call TRBD2 (5 bases). The CDR3 extends over 14 amino acids. Per germline, CDR1 LGHNA and CDR2 YSLEER. Trimming pared 1 base from V and 8 bases from J, leaving 13 bases between. CDR3 loop: CASSQGVGVGTQYF. CDR3 DNA sequence: TGCGCCAGCAGCCAAGGGGTGGGAGTAGGTACGCAGTATTTT.

The chain uses TRBV24-1 and TRBJ2-5; the D is unclear. CDR3 length equals 15 residues. V was pared by 0 bases and J by 2 bases, with 9 bases between. From germline, CDR1 is KGHDR and CDR2 SFDVKD. The DNA of the CDR3 is TGTGCCACCAGTGATTTGATGAGTGTGCAAGAGACCCAGTACTTC. Protein: CATSDLMSVQETQYF.

This clonotype appeared many times. The chain uses TRBV7-2 and TRBJ2-7; maybe TRBD1 (6 bases). Germline CDR1 reads SGHTA; CDR2 reads FQGNSA. V lost 2 bases, J lost 5 bases, and 13 bases lay in between. The CDR3 spans 14 residues. The CDR3 region is CASSLSPGADEQYF. CDR3 DNA sequence: TGTGCCAGCAGCTTATCCCCAGGGGCTGACGAGCAGTACTTC.

The chain has TRBV6-2 or TRBV6-3 and TRBJ2-2, with D maybe TRBD2 (6 bases). The CDR3 is 13 amino acids. Trimming took off 5 bases at V and 6 bases at J, with 10 bases between the two ends. Germline loops: CDR1 MNHEY, CDR2 SVGEGT. CDR3 loop: CASSATRSGELFF. CDR3 in DNA: TGTGCCAGCAGTGCGACTAGATCCGGGGAGCTGTTTTTT.